Shown below are 27 T cell receptor beta chains from a single sample sequenced in a study of blood T cell repertoires in COVID-19. Sequencing was performed with immunoSEQ multiplex PCR; in TCRdb, only in-frame clones are kept and a portion is missing. Among roughly 260,000 clones listed, about 91% were seen once. Input material: peripheral blood. The receptors derive from a person aged 18-30 years with COVID-19, enrolled during active disease.

The rearrangement joins TRBV2 to TRBJ2-5; TRBD1 might be the D (7 bases). Germline CDR1 SNHLY, CDR2 FYNNEI. The ends were cut back, 1 base at V and 3 bases at J, with 18 bases in the middle. CDR3 length: 17 amino acids. The CDR3 DNA reads TGTGCCAGCAGTGAAGGGAGGAGGGGGCGCCAAGAAGAGACCCAGTACTTC. It encodes CASSEGRRGRQEETQYF.

With regard to this clone: Other DNA sequences of this sample code for an identical CDR3. This chain connects TRBV5-1 to TRBJ2-3; the match to TRBD2 covers 16 bases. This CDR3 spans 15 amino acids. Losses at the gene ends were 4 bases for V and 6 bases for J; bases not matched to a gene: 2. Germline V CDR1 and CDR2: SGHRS, YFSETQ. Here the CDR3 reads CASSPGLAGGDTQYF. In nucleotides, the CDR3 is TGCGCCAGCAGCCCGGGACTAGCGGGAGGGGATACGCAGTATTTT.

V usage is TRBV19 and J usage is TRBJ2-7; 11 nucleotides line up with TRBD1. The CDR3 runs to 15 residues. The trim removed 5 bases at V and 6 bases at J, leaving 9 bases unmatched. Germline CDR1 reads LNHDA; CDR2 reads SQIVND (reference sequence). CDR3 sequence reads: CASSPGTGGNGEQYF. The CDR3 DNA reads as TGTGCCAGTAGTCCCGGGACAGGGGGTAACGGCGAGCAGTACTTC.

CDR3 bases: TGTGCCAGCAAGAAGGACAGGGGGCAGTACAGCAATCAGCCCCAGCATTTT. Translation gives CASKKDRGQYSNQPQHF. The J gene is TRBJ1-5, the V gene TRBV2; 11 bases fit TRBD1. The CDR3 is 17 amino acids. J was trimmed by 1 base and V by 7 bases; bases with no gene match: 9. CDR1 is SNHLY and CDR2 is FYNNEI in the germline V gene.

The J gene is TRBJ1-4, the V gene TRBV3-1 (or the pseudogene TRBV3-2), with D possibly being TRBD1 (5 bases). Per germline, CDR1 LGHDT and CDR2 YNNKEL (reference sequence). This CDR3 contains 16 residues. The V end was cut by 3 bases, the J end by 7 bases, with 18 bases between. The CDR3 nucleotides are TGTGCCAGCAGCCACGGGACCAGCCCCGGGAGTGAAAAACTGTTTTTT. It yields the protein CASSHGTSPGSEKLFF.

The chain couples TRBV25-1 to TRBJ2-5, with 8 nucleotides matching TRBD1. This CDR3 has 18 residues. Germline CDR1 MGHDK, CDR2 SYGVNS. The junction had 13 bases not matched to a gene; V was cut back by 4 bases and J by 0 bases. The CDR3, as DNA: TGTGCCAGCAGTGCTGATGGGGTGGGCAGGGGGCACCAAGAGACCCAGTACTTC. Protein: CASSADGVGRGHQETQYF.

J is TRBJ2-7 and V is TRBV13, with 10 bases aligning to TRBD1. Germline V gene lookup returns CDR1 PRHDT and CDR2 FYEKMQ (reference sequence). V shed 5 bases, J shed 4 bases, and the junction held 5 bases outside the gene matches. This CDR3 region has 14 residues. DNA for the CDR3: TGTGCCAGCAGCCCACGGACAGGGGGGTACGAGCAGTACTTC. Translated: CASSPRTGGYEQYF.

The V and J genes are TRBV24-1 and TRBJ2-6; the match to TRBD1 covers 10 bases. Per germline, CDR1 KGHDR and CDR2 SFDVKD. Germline trimming cut 10 bases from V and 4 bases from J; bases unmatched to any gene: 9. The CDR3 totals 16 residues. This CDR3 reads CATSPDRGTGANVLTF. DNA for the CDR3: TGTGCCACTTCTCCGGACAGGGGGACCGGGGCCAACGTCCTGACTTTC.

The chain recombines TRBV4-1 with TRBJ2-1; 9 nucleotides line up with TRBD1. Germline V gene sequence: CDR1 MGHRA, CDR2 YSYEKL. The CDR3 has 15 amino acids. V lost 4 bases and J lost 9; bases outside the gene matches: 10. CDR3 sequence (DNA): TGCGCCAGCAGCCCAGCGGGACAGGGAGAGAGTGAGCAGTTCTTC. It codes for CASSPAGQGESEQFF.

V gene TRBV6-5 combines with J gene TRBJ1-2; 9 nucleotides agree with TRBD1. CDR3 size: 14 residues. CDR1 MNHEY and CDR2 SVGAGI come from the germline V gene. The V gene end was trimmed by 2 bases and the J gene end by 8 bases; junction bases not matched to a gene: 6. The CDR3 region has the DNA TGTGCCAGCAGTTACGGGACAGGGTCGGTCGGCTACACCTTC. Translated: CASSYGTGSVGYTF.

V is TRBV25-1 and J is TRBJ1-2; the match to TRBD1 covers 9 bases. CDR1 and CDR2 (germline): MGHDK, SYGVNS. CDR3 length equals 14 residues. Germline trimming cut 3 bases from V and 2 bases from J; bases unmatched to any gene: 1. CDR3: CASSEGTGNYGYTF. The CDR3 coding sequence is TGTGCCAGCAGTGAGGGGACAGGGAACTATGGCTACACCTTC.

The chain has TRBV6-4 and TRBJ1-4; TRBD1 agrees at 8 bases. The trim removed 6 bases at V and 4 bases at J, leaving 16 bases unmatched. Germline lookup yields CDR1 MRHNA and CDR2 SNTAGT. There are 18 residues in the CDR3. CDR3 in DNA: TGTGCCAGCAGCCGGACAGGGAACCCCTCTGTGGGTAATGAAAAACTGTTTTTT. Translation gives CASSRTGNPSVGNEKLFF.

The chain recombines TRBV4-3 with TRBJ2-7, with a tentative D call TRBD2 (5 bases). The germline CDR1 and CDR2 sequences are LGHNA and YSLEER. The V gene lost 0 bases and the J gene lost 6 bases, with 9 bases spanning the gap. The CDR3 length is 13 residues. The CDR3 loop reads CASSQEVEGEQYF. The CDR3 DNA reads as TGCGCCAGCAGCCAAGAGGTCGAGGGCGAGCAGTACTTC.

The J gene is TRBJ1-5, the V gene TRBV19; 7 bases are shared with TRBD1. Germline CDR1 reads LNHDA; CDR2 reads SQIVND (reference sequence). Germline trimming cut 6 bases from V and 5 bases from J; bases unmatched to any gene: 7. The length of the CDR3 is 14 residues. CDR3 residues: CASRAGQRDQPQHF. The DNA of the CDR3 is TGTGCCAGTAGGGCGGGACAGAGAGATCAGCCCCAGCATTTT.

V and J are TRBV5-6 and TRBJ1-6; possible D gene TRBD1, 5 bases. Trimming left V 3 bases short and J 7 bases short, with 8 bases between. Germline V CDR1 and CDR2: SGHDT, YYEEEE. This CDR3 comprises 13 residues. The CDR3 DNA sequence: TGTGCCAGCAGCTGGGGGGACAATTCACCCCTCCACTTT. Amino acids: CASSWGDNSPLHF.

The V gene is TRBV5-1, the J gene TRBJ2-3; TRBD1 aligns across 8 bases. The CDR3 sequence is 17 residues long. Germline CDR1 is SGHRS and CDR2 is YFSETQ. J lost 6 bases, V lost 1 base, and 13 bases had no gene match. CDR3 residues: CASSLRGTGSIADTQYF. The CDR3 region has the DNA TGCGCCAGCAGCTTGCGGGGGACAGGTAGCATAGCCGATACGCAGTATTTT.

V is TRBV24-1 and J is TRBJ1-4, with TRBD1 matching over 10 bases. The CDR3 runs 15 residues. Germline V gene lookup returns CDR1 KGHDR and CDR2 SFDVKD. Losses at the gene ends were 3 bases for V and 8 bases for J; bases not matched to a gene: 5. CDR3: CATSDAGTGEEKLFF. DNA of the CDR3: TGTGCCACCAGTGATGCCGGGACAGGGGAAGAAAAACTGTTTTTT.

The chain has TRBV12-5 and TRBJ2-1; a possible D gene is TRBD2 (5 bases). CDR1 LGHNT and CDR2 FRNRAP come from the germline V gene. The CDR3 loop spans 13 amino acids. Trimming took off 5 bases at V and 9 bases at J, with 14 bases between the two ends. CDR3 bases: TGTGCTAGTGGTCCTCGGGGTCAGAGTGAGCAGTTCTTC. Its translation is CASGPRGQSEQFF.

The CDR3 bases are TGTGCCAGCAGTTCCGGACTAGCGGCAGCCCAAGAGACCCAGTACTTC. It is translated as CASSSGLAAAQETQYF. This chain links TRBV5-6 with TRBJ2-5; 10 nucleotides align to TRBD2. The CDR3 totals 16 residues. From germline, CDR1 is SGHDT and CDR2 YYEEEE. The junction had 8 bases not matched to a gene; V was cut back by 5 bases and J by 1 base.

This chain connects TRBV5-1 to TRBJ2-1; D is uncertain. The CDR3 extends over 12 amino acids. V was shortened by 2 bases and J by 8 bases, with 8 bases between the two germline ends. CDR1 and CDR2 (germline): SGHRS, YFSETQ. CDR3 DNA sequence: TGCGCCAGCAGCTTCCCAGGCGATGAGCAGTTCTTC. Translating it yields CASSFPGDEQFF. The whole variable domain, remainder taken from reference TRBV5-1 and TRBJ2-1, is KAGVTQTPRYLIKTRGQQVTLSCSPISGHRSVSWYQQTPGQGLQFLFEYFSETQRNKGNFPGRFSGRQFSNSRSEMNVSTLELGDSALYLCASSFPGDEQFFGPGTRLTVL.

CDR3 sequence (DNA): TGTGCCAGCAGCTTAGCTCTCACAGGGGCCGATACGCAGTATTTT. Protein: CASSLALTGADTQYF. V and J are TRBV7-2 and TRBJ2-3, with 7 bases matching TRBD1. V gave up 0 bases and J gave up 6 bases; unmatched junction bases: 6. The CDR3 totals 15 residues. Per germline, CDR1 SGHTA and CDR2 FQGNSA.

V is TRBV5-6 and J is TRBJ1-5; D is ambiguous. Trimming removed 1 base from V and 0 bases from J, with 5 bases in between. CDR3 size: 14 residues. Germline CDR1 is SGHDT and CDR2 is YYEEEE. This CDR3 reads CASSLRVSNQPQHF. The CDR3 nucleotides read TGTGCCAGCAGCTTGCGGGTTAGCAATCAGCCCCAGCATTTT.

The rearrangement joins TRBV3-1 (or the pseudogene TRBV3-2) to TRBJ2-3; D is unresolved. CDR3 length: 13 amino acids. Germline V gives CDR1 LGHDT, CDR2 YNNKEL (reference sequence). V was shortened by 1 base and J by 8 bases, with 10 bases between the two germline ends. CDR3 DNA: TGTGCCAGCAGCCAAGTAGCTGTCGGTACGCAGTATTTT. Protein sequence: CASSQVAVGTQYF.

This chain joins TRBV6-5 and TRBJ1-5; no clear D. This CDR3 contains 12 residues. V gave up 9 bases and J gave up 6 bases, with 12 bases separating them. Per germline, CDR1 MNHEY and CDR2 SVGAGI. CDR3 protein: CASELAGQPQHF. CDR3 sequence (DNA): TGTGCCAGTGAGCTGGCGGGTCAGCCCCAGCATTTT.

This sequence joins TRBV11-1 and TRBJ1-1; 9 nucleotides agree with TRBD1. CDR3 size: 13 residues. The germline gives CDR1 SGHAT, CDR2 FQDESV (reference sequence). The V gene end was trimmed by 4 bases and the J gene end by 4 bases; junction bases not matched to a gene: 1. CDR3 in amino acids: CASSSDRGTEAFF. CDR3 nucleotides: TGTGCCAGCAGCTCGGACAGGGGCACTGAAGCTTTCTTT.

The gene calls are TRBV7-2 and TRBJ2-1, with 8 nucleotides matching TRBD2. The CDR3 contains 14 residues. V shed 5 bases and J 10 bases; nucleotides not matched to a gene: 10. Germline V gene lookup returns CDR1 SGHTA and CDR2 FQGNSA. CDR3 in amino acids: CASSQVTSGTEQFF. The DNA for the CDR3 is TGTGCCAGCAGCCAGGTCACTAGCGGTACGGAGCAGTTCTTC. Using reference TRBV7-2 and TRBJ2-1 for the parts outside the CDR3, the full variable domain is GAGVSQSPSNKVTEKGKDVELRCDPISGHTALYWYRQSLGQGLEFLIYFQGNSAPDKSGLPSDRFSAERTGGSVSTLTIQRTQQEDSAVYLCASSQVTSGTEQFFGPGTRLTVL.

This chain uses TRBV7-9 with TRBJ1-4; a weak D match, TRBD1 (6 bases). CDR1 is SEHNR, CDR2 FQNEAQ, per germline (reference sequence). This CDR3 has 14 residues. Trimming took 3 bases from V and 8 from J, leaving 13 bases between them. In DNA form, the CDR3 reads TGTGCCAGCAGCTTGAACAGGGTTGGGGAAAAACTGTTTTTT. This codes for CASSLNRVGEKLFF.